A selection of T cell receptor beta chains follows, all from one sample in a study of blood T cell repertoires in COVID-19. The data were produced by immunoSEQ multiplex PCR, yet TCRdb's version contains in-frame clones alone and is incomplete. The sample yields over 150,000 clones, more than 65% seen once. Sequenced: peripheral blood. All receptors come from a human donor in a cohort sampled during active COVID-19. The CDR3 runs from the conserved cysteine through the conserved F or W. The order of the fields is V gene, D gene, clone size, J gene, CDR3 protein, CDR3 DNA. A D gene is named only where the DNA matches it firmly. Where a row states a size, it is once, few, many or the class of an expanded clone; other rows omit it.

V gene: TRBV28
D gene: -
clone size: -
J gene: TRBJ2-7
CDR3 protein: CPSRTQGAGGHEQYF
CDR3 DNA: TGCCCCAGCCGGACGCAGGGGGCGGGGGGGCACGAGCAGTACTTC

V gene: TRBV5-4
D gene: TRBD1
clone size: many
J gene: TRBJ1-1
CDR3 protein: CASSRTGGNTEAFF
CDR3 DNA: TGTGCCAGCAGTCGGACAGGGGGAAACACTGAAGCTTTCTTT

V gene: TRBV11-2
D gene: -
clone size: -
J gene: TRBJ2-1
CDR3 protein: CASSFSGKEQFF
CDR3 DNA: TGTGCCAGCAGCTTTAGCGGAAAAGAGCAGTTCTTC

V gene: TRBV13
D gene: TRBD2
clone size: -
J gene: TRBJ2-7
CDR3 protein: CASSLRLAGSYEQYF
CDR3 DNA: TGTGCCAGCAGCTTGAGGCTAGCGGGCTCCTACGAGCAGTACTTC

V gene: TRBV5-1
D gene: -
clone size: -
J gene: TRBJ2-5
CDR3 protein: CASSLVQTGETQYF
CDR3 DNA: TGCGCCAGCAGCTTGGTCCAGACGGGGGAGACCCAGTACTTC

V gene: TRBV7-9
D gene: -
clone size: -
J gene: TRBJ1-2
CDR3 protein: CASSHQGRVELGYTF
CDR3 DNA: TGTGCCAGCAGCCACCAAGGCAGGGTGGAGTTGGGCTACACCTTC

V gene: TRBV24-1
D gene: TRBD1
clone size: -
J gene: TRBJ1-5
CDR3 protein: CATSDPGTGNQPQHF
CDR3 DNA: TGTGCCACCAGTGACCCTGGGACAGGGAATCAGCCCCAGCATTTT

V gene: TRBV10-3
D gene: TRBD2
clone size: -
J gene: TRBJ2-1
CDR3 protein: CAISSGTLPNEQFF
CDR3 DNA: TGTGCCATCAGTAGCGGGACCTTACCCAATGAGCAGTTCTTC

V gene: TRBV11-2
D gene: -
clone size: -
J gene: TRBJ2-3
CDR3 protein: CASSLGRLDRTDTQYF
CDR3 DNA: TGTGCCAGCAGCTTAGGCAGACTAGATCGCACAGATACGCAGTATTTT

V gene: TRBV11-3
D gene: TRBD2
clone size: -
J gene: TRBJ2-7
CDR3 protein: CASSLGTSGSQYF
CDR3 DNA: TGTGCCAGCAGCTTAGGGACTAGCGGCTCACAGTACTTC

V gene: TRBV30
D gene: -
clone size: -
J gene: TRBJ1-5
CDR3 protein: CACSLAANQPQHF
CDR3 DNA: TGTGCCTGTTCCCTCGCGGCCAATCAGCCCCAGCATTTT

V gene: TRBV6-2/TRBV6-3
D gene: -
clone size: -
J gene: TRBJ1-5
CDR3 protein: CASSIGQGPIRNQPQHF
CDR3 DNA: TGTGCCAGCAGTATTGGTCAGGGCCCGATTCGCAATCAGCCCCAGCATTTT

V gene: TRBV6-5
D gene: -
clone size: -
J gene: TRBJ2-7
CDR3 protein: CASSYSGSSYEQYF
CDR3 DNA: TGTGCCAGCAGTTACTCTGGCTCGTCCTACGAGCAGTACTTC

V gene: TRBV5-5
D gene: TRBD1
clone size: -
J gene: TRBJ2-1
CDR3 protein: CASSKRTGNYNEQFF
CDR3 DNA: TGTGCCAGCAGCAAGCGGACAGGGAACTACAATGAGCAGTTCTTC

V gene: TRBV28
D gene: -
clone size: -
J gene: TRBJ2-7
CDR3 protein: CASSGRSRSSYEQYF
CDR3 DNA: TGTGCCAGCAGTGGGAGGTCCAGAAGCTCCTACGAGCAGTACTTC

V gene: TRBV28
D gene: -
clone size: -
J gene: TRBJ2-4
CDR3 protein: CASSLWQAKNIQYF
CDR3 DNA: TGTGCCAGCAGCCTGTGGCAGGCCAAAAACATTCAGTACTTC

V gene: TRBV5-1
D gene: -
clone size: -
J gene: TRBJ1-1
CDR3 protein: CASYYSPGNTEAFF
CDR3 DNA: TGCGCCAGCTACTACTCCCCGGGGAACACTGAAGCTTTCTTT

V gene: TRBV28
D gene: -
clone size: -
J gene: TRBJ2-7
CDR3 protein: CASSSGVPNEQYF
CDR3 DNA: TGTGCCAGCAGCTCCGGTGTCCCTAACGAGCAGTACTTC

V gene: TRBV18
D gene: TRBD1
clone size: -
J gene: TRBJ2-6
CDR3 protein: CASSTRQGASGANVLTF
CDR3 DNA: TGTGCCAGCTCAACGCGACAGGGGGCCTCTGGGGCCAACGTCCTGACTTTC

V gene: TRBV5-4
D gene: -
clone size: -
J gene: TRBJ2-7
CDR3 protein: CASSLPGPLRGEQYF
CDR3 DNA: TGTGCCAGCAGCTTGCCCGGGCCTCTAAGGGGCGAGCAGTACTTC

V gene: TRBV5-6
D gene: -
clone size: -
J gene: TRBJ1-4
CDR3 protein: CASSLFGQPNEKLFF
CDR3 DNA: TGTGCCAGCAGCTTGTTTGGGCAGCCTAATGAAAAACTGTTTTTT

V gene: TRBV7-9
D gene: -
clone size: once
J gene: TRBJ2-3
CDR3 protein: CASSSQSTDTQYF
CDR3 DNA: TGTGCCAGCAGCTCCCAGAGCACAGATACGCAGTATTTT

V gene: TRBV6-5
D gene: -
clone size: -
J gene: TRBJ1-1
CDR3 protein: CASSYTGGTEAFF
CDR3 DNA: TGTGCCAGCAGTTACACGGGGGGGACTGAAGCTTTCTTT

V gene: TRBV27
D gene: TRBD1
clone size: -
J gene: TRBJ2-3
CDR3 protein: CASSLSPLSGQGGITDTQYF
CDR3 DNA: TGTGCCAGCAGTTTATCACCCTTAAGCGGACAGGGCGGAATAACAGATACGCAGTATTTT

V gene: TRBV7-9
D gene: -
clone size: -
J gene: TRBJ1-3
CDR3 protein: CASSSIASGNTIYF
CDR3 DNA: TGTGCCAGCAGCTCCATAGCCTCTGGAAACACCATATATTTT

V gene: TRBV6-2/TRBV6-3
D gene: TRBD1
clone size: -
J gene: TRBJ1-1
CDR3 protein: CASSYPGGTEAFF
CDR3 DNA: TGTGCCAGCAGTTATCCAGGGGGCACTGAAGCTTTCTTT

V gene: TRBV11-3
D gene: TRBD2
clone size: -
J gene: TRBJ2-1
CDR3 protein: CASSLAISSASGLYNEQFF
CDR3 DNA: TGTGCCAGCAGCTTAGCTATTAGTTCGGCTAGCGGGCTTTACAATGAGCAGTTCTTC

V gene: TRBV5-6
D gene: -
clone size: -
J gene: TRBJ2-1
CDR3 protein: CASSFWDINEQFF
CDR3 DNA: TGTGCCAGCAGCTTCTGGGACATCAATGAGCAGTTCTTC

V gene: TRBV7-9
D gene: TRBD1
clone size: few
J gene: TRBJ1-2
CDR3 protein: CASSLGQGVVHGYTF
CDR3 DNA: TGTGCCAGCAGCTTAGGGCAGGGGGTTGTTCATGGCTACACCTTC

V gene: TRBV2
D gene: -
clone size: -
J gene: TRBJ2-3
CDR3 protein: CASKNQGPPTDTQYF
CDR3 DNA: TGTGCCAGCAAAAACCAGGGGCCCCCCACAGATACGCAGTATTTT

V gene: TRBV5-1
D gene: TRBD1
clone size: -
J gene: TRBJ1-2
CDR3 protein: CASRGTGGHYGYTF
CDR3 DNA: TGCGCCAGCAGGGGGACAGGGGGGCACTATGGCTACACCTTC

V gene: TRBV30
D gene: -
clone size: -
J gene: TRBJ1-4
CDR3 protein: CAWSILQGPNEKLFF
CDR3 DNA: TGTGCCTGGAGTATCCTACAGGGTCCTAATGAAAAACTGTTTTTT

V gene: TRBV18
D gene: TRBD1
clone size: -
J gene: TRBJ1-4
CDR3 protein: CASSPQGEANEKLFF
CDR3 DNA: TGTGCCAGCTCACCTCAGGGGGAGGCTAATGAAAAACTGTTTTTT

V gene: TRBV28
D gene: -
clone size: -
J gene: TRBJ2-7
CDR3 protein: CASSLSRTASYEQYF
CDR3 DNA: TGTGCCAGCAGCCTAAGTCGGACTGCCTCCTACGAGCAGTACTTC

V gene: TRBV28
D gene: TRBD1
clone size: -
J gene: TRBJ1-5
CDR3 protein: CASSPGQGGQPQHF
CDR3 DNA: TGTGCCAGCAGCCCCGGACAGGGTGGTCAGCCCCAGCATTTT

V gene: TRBV27
D gene: TRBD1
clone size: -
J gene: TRBJ1-1
CDR3 protein: CASSFYRGRTEAFF
CDR3 DNA: TGTGCCAGCAGTTTCTACAGGGGGCGAACTGAAGCTTTCTTT

V gene: TRBV5-1
D gene: -
clone size: -
J gene: TRBJ2-7
CDR3 protein: CASSLEDFYEQYF
CDR3 DNA: TGCGCCAGCAGCTTGGAGGACTTCTACGAGCAGTACTTC

V gene: TRBV10-3
D gene: TRBD1
clone size: few
J gene: TRBJ1-5
CDR3 protein: CAISEYGTASNQPQHF
CDR3 DNA: TGTGCCATCAGTGAGTACGGGACAGCCAGCAATCAGCCCCAGCATTTT

V gene: TRBV11-2
D gene: TRBD2
clone size: -
J gene: TRBJ2-3
CDR3 protein: CASSHLTSGRGSTDTQYF
CDR3 DNA: TGTGCCAGCAGCCATTTGACTAGCGGGAGGGGTAGCACAGATACGCAGTATTTT

V gene: TRBV30
D gene: -
clone size: -
J gene: TRBJ1-3
CDR3 protein: CAWHLPRFSGNTIYF
CDR3 DNA: TGTGCCTGGCACCTCCCTAGGTTCTCTGGAAACACCATATATTTT